The 25 T cell receptor beta chains listed next were all sequenced from one sample in a study of shared clonotypes between healthy human individuals. Generated by immunoSEQ multiplex PCR, the TCRdb table keeps only in-frame clones and is missing some. The table lists roughly 330,000 clones, approximately 79% of them singletons, with under 13% in the top ten. The sequenced sample consisted of memory CD4+ T cells sorted from blood. Specified subset: CD45RA-negative fraction. These receptors were obtained from a man under 40 in good health.

This rearrangement joins TRBV30 to TRBJ2-2; D is tentatively TRBD1 or TRBD2 (6 bases each). From germline, CDR1 is GTSNPN and CDR2 SVGIG (reference sequence). Trimming took off 2 bases at V and 4 bases at J, with 11 bases between the two ends. CDR3 length equals 14 residues. Here the CDR3 DNA reads TGTGCCTGGAGTAAGGGGGGAACCACCGGGGAGCTGTTTTTT. Encoded protein: CAWSKGGTTGELFF.

In the case of this clone: Other DNA variants within this sample encode the same CDR3. V gene TRBV4-3 combines with J gene TRBJ2-7; TRBD2 agrees at 10 bases. The CDR3 extends over 15 amino acids. CDR1 and CDR2 from the germline V gene are LGHNA and YSLEER. The J segment lost 2 bases and the V segment lost 0 bases, leaving 1 base of the junction unmatched. CDR3 loop: CASSQDLAGAYEQYF. The CDR3 DNA follows: TGCGCCAGCAGCCAAGATCTAGCGGGAGCCTACGAGCAGTACTTC.

J is TRBJ2-2 and V is TRBV11-1; TRBD1 matches at 8 bases. In germline, CDR1 is SGHAT, CDR2 FQDESV (reference sequence). The CDR3 length is 17 residues. J gave up 7 bases and V 5 bases, and 15 bases lay outside the gene matches. CDR3 residues: CASSPPLRDRRIGELFF. The CDR3, as DNA: TGTGCCAGCAGCCCCCCCCTCCGGGACAGGAGAATCGGGGAGCTGTTTTTT.

The rearrangement links TRBV7-9 to TRBJ1-3; D is unclear. The germline V gene encodes CDR1 SEHNR and CDR2 FQNEAQ (reference sequence). V gave up 2 bases and J gave up 2 bases, with 7 bases separating them. This CDR3 has 14 residues. The CDR3 bases are TGTGCCAGCAGCTTAAGTACTCCTGGAAACACCATATATTTT. As protein: CASSLSTPGNTIYF.

This chain joins TRBV6-4 and TRBJ2-1, with 11 bases lining up with TRBD2. The CDR3 is made up of 17 amino acids. The germline gives CDR1 MRHNA, CDR2 SNTAGT. Unmatched junction bases numbered 14, after V lost 8 bases and J lost 5 bases. This chain's CDR3 is CASRREGGTSGNNEQFF. In nucleotides, the CDR3 is TGTGCCAGCCGAAGGGAGGGCGGGACTAGCGGTAACAATGAGCAGTTCTTC.

The rearrangement uses TRBV5-8 and TRBJ2-2; no clear D. Per the germline V gene, CDR1 is SGHTS and CDR2 is YDEGEE. The CDR3 extends over 13 amino acids. Trimming took 0 bases from V and 8 from J, leaving 8 bases between them. CDR3 protein: CASSLVERGELFF. CDR3 in DNA: TGTGCCAGCAGCTTGGTTGAGAGGGGGGAGCTGTTTTTT.

The chain carries TRBV9 and TRBJ2-1, with TRBD1 matching over 8 bases. Trimming cost V 1 base and J 6 bases; bases outside gene matches: 12. The germline CDR1 and CDR2 sequences are SGDLS and YYNGEE. This CDR3 contains 17 residues. CDR3 sequence reads: CASSVTPADRGGNEQFF. The DNA of the CDR3 is TGTGCCAGCAGCGTAACCCCGGCTGACAGGGGTGGCAATGAGCAGTTCTTC.

This rearrangement joins TRBV18 to TRBJ2-7; 7 nucleotides match TRBD2. The V segment lost 3 bases and the J segment 4 bases; nucleotides outside the gene matches: 9. The CDR3 covers 15 residues. The germline gives CDR1 KGHSH, CDR2 LQKENI. The CDR3: CASSPWAGAQYEQYF. The CDR3 DNA follows: TGTGCCAGCTCACCCTGGGCGGGAGCCCAGTACGAGCAGTACTTC.

The J gene is TRBJ2-7, the V gene TRBV28; D unclear. This CDR3 has 13 amino acids. Trimming pared 6 bases from V and 1 base from J, leaving 10 bases between. Germline V gene sequence: CDR1 MDHEN, CDR2 SYDVKM. The DNA for the CDR3 is TGTGCCAGCAGCCAAACGGTATCCTACGAGCAGTACTTC. It specifies CASSQTVSYEQYF.

This clone has just a few counts. The genes are TRBV29-1 and TRBJ2-7; 10 nucleotides agree with TRBD2. This CDR3 spans 13 amino acids. Per the germline V gene, CDR1 is SQVTM and CDR2 is ANQGSEA. The V and J ends lost 6 bases and 3 bases, in that order; junction bases with no gene match: 5. The CDR3 nucleotides are TGCAGCGTCCTCCGGACTAGCGGCTACGAGCAGTACTTC. Amino acids: CSVLRTSGYEQYF.

The chain couples TRBV7-9 to TRBJ2-3, with D tentatively TRBD2 (6 bases). Germline CDR1 and CDR2: SEHNR and FQNEAQ (reference sequence). The CDR3 contains 14 residues. Between the trimmed V and J ends, which lost 3 bases and 2 bases, there was a span of 9 bases. Here the CDR3 reads CASSFGGTTDTQYF. CDR3 nucleotides: TGTGCCAGCAGCTTCGGCGGGACCACAGATACGCAGTATTTT.

The CDR3 spells CASSKRQGAHEQYF. The CDR3 bases are TGTGCCAGCAGTAAGCGACAGGGGGCCCACGAGCAGTACTTC. The chain has TRBV6-6 and TRBJ2-7, with 10 bases lining up with TRBD1. The CDR3 covers 14 residues. The germline CDR1 and CDR2 sequences are MNHNY and SVGAGI (reference sequence). V was pared by 5 bases and J by 5 bases, with 6 bases of the junction left unmatched.

The genes are TRBV10-1 and TRBJ2-7; 9 bases are a match to TRBD2. The V and J ends lost 5 bases and 1 base, in that order; junction bases with no gene match: 9. CDR3 length equals 16 residues. The germline gives CDR1 WNHNN, CDR2 SYGVQD (reference sequence). CDR3 sequence (DNA): TGCGCCAGCAGTAGAATACTAGCGGGCCCATCCTACGAGCAGTACTTC. It specifies CASSRILAGPSYEQYF.

The chain combines TRBV9 with TRBJ1-2; 7 positions match TRBD1. Germline trimming cut 3 bases from V and 2 bases from J; bases unmatched to any gene: 7. CDR1 and CDR2 (germline): SGDLS, YYNGEE. CDR3 length: 15 amino acids. The chain's CDR3 is CASSDYRGYNYGYTF. The CDR3 bases are TGTGCCAGCAGCGACTACAGGGGTTACAACTATGGCTACACCTTC.

CDR3 in amino acids: CASSLNEKLFF. In DNA form, the CDR3 reads TGTGCCAGCAGTCTCAATGAAAAACTGTTTTTT. This chain joins TRBV5-5 and TRBJ1-4; no reliable D call. V was clipped by 5 bases and J by 5 bases, with 4 bases between them. Germline-derived CDR1 and CDR2 are SGHKS and YYEKEE (reference sequence). CDR3 length: 11 amino acids. The whole variable domain, filled in from reference TRBV5-5 and TRBJ1-4, reads DAGVTQSPTHLIKTRGQQVTLRCSPISGHKSVSWYQQVLGQGPQFIFQYYEKEERGRGNFPDRFSARQFPNYSSELNVNALLLGDSALYLCASSLNEKLFFGSGTQLSVL.

The V call is TRBV29-1, the J call TRBJ1-1, with unresolved D. Deletions cut 4 bases from V and 4 bases from J, with 16 bases between. From germline, CDR1 is SQVTM and CDR2 ANQGSEA. The CDR3 has 14 amino acids. CDR3: CSVVPAMGGTEAFF. The DNA of the CDR3 is TGCAGCGTTGTTCCTGCGATGGGAGGCACTGAAGCTTTCTTT.

The J gene is TRBJ2-5, the V gene TRBV6-1; possible D gene TRBD2, 5 bases. Germline CDR1 and CDR2: MNHNS and SASEGT. The CDR3 length is 18 residues. Between the trimmed V and J ends, which lost 1 base and 7 bases, there was a span of 25 bases. Here the CDR3 DNA reads TGTGCCAGCAGTGAAGGGGGAGTGTTGTACGCAGGAAAAGGGACCCAGTACTTC. Translating it yields CASSEGGVLYAGKGTQYF.

This clone was picked up many times. The chain carries TRBV11-2 and TRBJ1-2; the D is unclear. CDR3 length: 13 amino acids. Germline CDR1 reads SGHAT; CDR2 reads FQNNGV. The V and J ends lost 1 base and 5 bases respectively, with 8 bases between them. DNA for the CDR3: TGTGCCAGCAGCTTAGTTGCGGGTTATGGCTACACCTTC. It codes for CASSLVAGYGYTF.

In this sample, this clone turned up once. The V gene is TRBV7-6, the J gene TRBJ2-7; TRBD2 might be the D (6 bases). The CDR3 has 13 amino acids. Germline V gives CDR1 SGHVS, CDR2 FNYEAQ. V was shortened by 11 bases and J by 0 bases, with 14 bases between the two germline ends. The CDR3 sequence is CASSGWSSYEQYF. The CDR3 nucleotides are TGTGCCTCGAGCGGGTGGAGCTCCTACGAGCAGTACTTC.

CDR3 nucleotides: TGTGCCACCAGCAGAGAGAGCGGGACCGTCACAGATACGCAGTATTTT. Protein sequence: CATSRESGTVTDTQYF. The rearrangement links TRBV15 to TRBJ2-3, with TRBD2 matching over 7 bases. The trim removed 0 bases at V and 2 bases at J, leaving 5 bases unmatched. This CDR3 spans 16 amino acids. Germline V gene lookup returns CDR1 LNHNV and CDR2 YYDKDF (reference sequence).

The chain couples TRBV10-2 to TRBJ1-1; possibly TRBD1 for D (5 bases). The V end lost 8 bases, the J end lost 6 bases, and 25 bases lay between the germline ends. This CDR3 contains 16 residues. CDR1 and CDR2 (germline): WSHSY, SAAADI. CDR3 bases: TGCGCCAGCGGGGGGGGAGGAGCTAGGGCTGCGGCTGAAGCTTTCTTT. This gives the protein CASGGGGARAAAEAFF.

The rearrangement uses TRBV2 and TRBJ1-3; TRBD1 agrees at 7 bases. J lost 2 bases, V lost 6 bases, and 1 base had no gene match. This CDR3 is built from 13 residues. Germline V gene lookup returns CDR1 SNHLY and CDR2 FYNNEI. The CDR3 protein is CASRGQTGNTIYF. CDR3 bases: TGTGCCAGCAGGGGACAGACTGGAAACACCATATATTTT.

As regards this clone: Other DNA variants within this sample encode the same CDR3. The chain recombines TRBV5-1 with TRBJ1-5, with unresolved D. Germline V gives CDR1 SGHRS, CDR2 YFSETQ. With 4 bases removed from V and 0 bases from J, the gap between germline ends came to 5 bases. The CDR3 consists of 13 residues. The CDR3 sequence: CASSRDSNQPQHF. CDR3 in DNA: TGCGCCAGCAGCCGCGATAGCAATCAGCCCCAGCATTTT.

This clone was found a few times. The CDR3 region has the DNA TGTGCCAGCTCACCACCGGGACTAGTTCTCAATGAGCAGTTCTTC. Protein sequence: CASSPPGLVLNEQFF. This chain joins TRBV18 and TRBJ2-1, with 8 positions matching TRBD2. Germline lookup yields CDR1 KGHSH and CDR2 LQKENI. J was trimmed by 6 bases and V by 0 bases; bases with no gene match: 4. The CDR3 is 15 residues long. The entire variable domain, with the rest obtained from reference TRBV18 and TRBJ2-1, is as follows: NAGVMQNPRHLVRRRGQEARLRCSPMKGHSHVYWYRQLPEEGLKFMVYLQKENIIDESGMPKERFSAEFPKEGPSILRIQQVVRGDSAAYFCASSPPGLVLNEQFFGPGTRLTVL.

This chain joins TRBV5-8 and TRBJ1-5; 7 bases line up with TRBD1. V was clipped by 4 bases and J by 5 bases; unmatched bases: 9. In germline, CDR1 is SGHTS, CDR2 YDEGEE. The CDR3 sequence is 15 residues long. CDR3 loop: CASSQGDRGHQPQHF. For the CDR3, the DNA is TGTGCCAGCAGCCAAGGGGACAGAGGGCATCAGCCCCAGCATTTT.